The subject of this entry is one T cell receptor (beta chain). Its antigen is undetermined. This sample is drawn from a study of OX40 agonist ivuxolimab in advanced cancers. Across the whole study: Males comprised over 80% of the group, whose mean age was approximately 60 years (range about 20 to 90).

Assay: immunoSEQ multiplex PCR; the TCRdb copy retains only in-frame clones and omits some. The sample lists 90,000 to 95,000 clones, more than 75% seen once, with approximately 4.8% in the top ten. The V gene lost 5 bases and the J gene lost 7 bases, with 11 bases spanning the gap. Germline V gives CDR1 SEHNR, CDR2 FQNEAQ (reference sequence). The CDR3 has 13 residues. Study-wide findings and caveats: CD4+ and CD8+ blood T cells expanded clonally by week 6 at 0.1 to 3.0 mg/kg. In general, CD8+ T cells held more expanded clones than CD4+ did, on average. Low normalized clonal expansion also occurred in some nonresponding patients.

The sample was CD4+ or CD8+ T cells sorted from blood, taken in a trial of the OX40 agonist ivuxolimab. The genes are TRBV7-9 and TRBJ1-4; D uncertain. This clonotype originated in an adult with an advanced solid tumor such as melanoma, head and neck, liver or kidney cancer. The CDR3 loop reads CASSNSPAEKLFF. DNA for the CDR3: TGTGCCAGCAGCAATTCCCCAGCTGAAAAACTGTTTTTT.